The 27 T cell receptor beta chains below come from one sample, sequenced in a study of shared clonotypes between healthy human individuals. Repertoires were generated with immunoSEQ multiplex PCR, while TCRdb's copy carries only in-frame clones and drops some. In the table there are some 2,500,000 clones, roughly 93% of which are singletons. Sequenced sample: naive CD4+ T cells from PBMCs. Subset in this sample: CD45RA+ positively selected. Receptor source: a young man in good health. Some clones in this sample may be carry-over from other donors' samples.

This clone was detected once. The rearrangement joins TRBV18 to TRBJ1-4; D is undetermined. The CDR3 spans 16 residues. The germline gives CDR1 KGHSH, CDR2 LQKENI. V shed 1 base and J shed 0 bases, with 9 bases lying between them. CDR3 sequence (DNA): TGTGCCAGCTCACCACTCGGGAGTGCAACTAATGAAAAACTGTTTTTT. This codes for CASSPLGSATNEKLFF.

The chain carries TRBV28 and TRBJ2-5; D gene unclear. The J call may be incorrect, as the DNA end agrees better with TRBJ2-7. This CDR3 has 15 amino acids. From germline, CDR1 is MDHEN and CDR2 SYDVKM. CDR3 DNA: TGTGCCAGCAGTCCCCAGGACCCCGCTCAATTCGAGCAGTACTTC. Translated, it gives CASSPQDPAQFEQYF.

The rearrangement links TRBV18 to TRBJ2-3; D call uncertain. V shed 1 base and J shed 4 bases, with 6 bases lying between them. The CDR3 is 13 amino acids. The germline V gene encodes CDR1 KGHSH and CDR2 LQKENI. CDR3 amino acids: CASSPQRADTQYF. CDR3 in DNA: TGTGCCAGCTCACCACAGAGAGCAGATACGCAGTATTTT.

This chain uses TRBV7-2 with TRBJ1-1; 7 nucleotides agree with TRBD1. Germline-derived CDR1 and CDR2 are SGHTA and FQGNSA. The CDR3 spans 16 residues. V lost 3 bases, J lost 5 bases, and 12 bases stayed unmatched. This CDR3 reads CASSFQGVSLITEAFF. CDR3 nucleotides: TGTGCCAGCAGCTTCCAGGGGGTATCTTTAATTACTGAAGCTTTCTTT.

The chain recombines TRBV5-1 with TRBJ2-1; D remains ambiguous. The CDR3 is 14 residues long. V lost 2 bases, J lost 0 bases, and 6 bases lay in between. The germline CDR1 and CDR2 sequences are SGHRS and YFSETQ. The CDR3 DNA reads as TGCGCCAGCAGCTTCGTGGGCTCCTACAATGAGCAGTTCTTC. Translating it yields CASSFVGSYNEQFF. The variable domain in full, with the rest retrieved from reference TRBV5-1 and TRBJ2-1, is KAGVTQTPRYLIKTRGQQVTLSCSPISGHRSVSWYQQTPGQGLQFLFEYFSETQRNKGNFPGRFSGRQFSNSRSEMNVSTLELGDSALYLCASSFVGSYNEQFFGPGTRLTVL.

The chain has TRBV5-6 and TRBJ2-7, with 8 bases lining up with TRBD2. The CDR3 consists of 15 residues. The junction had 6 bases not matched to a gene; V was cut back by 0 bases and J by 4 bases. Germline V gives CDR1 SGHDT, CDR2 YYEEEE. The CDR3 nucleotides are TGTGCCAGCAGCTTGGCTGGTACTAGCGGTTACGAGCAGTACTTC. Translating gives CASSLAGTSGYEQYF.

The chain joins TRBV14 to TRBJ2-3, with D perhaps assigned TRBD1 or TRBD2 (5 bases each). CDR1 is SGHDN, CDR2 FVKESK, per germline. This CDR3 region has 17 residues. The V and J ends lost 5 bases and 4 bases respectively, with 22 bases between them. This chain's CDR3 is CASSVLGTLPSADTQYF. The CDR3 DNA follows: TGTGCCAGCAGCGTCCTTGGGACCCTCCCGAGCGCAGATACGCAGTATTTT.

The chain has TRBV7-8 and TRBJ2-1; possible D gene TRBD2, 5 bases. Trimming cost V 4 bases and J 8 bases, with 24 bases left between them. The CDR3 consists of 17 residues. The germline gives CDR1 SGHVS, CDR2 FQNEAQ. CDR3 protein: CASSSPWGERRVDEQFF. The DNA of the CDR3 is TGTGCCAGCAGCTCGCCTTGGGGAGAAAGGCGAGTTGATGAGCAGTTCTTC.

This chain joins TRBV6-5 and TRBJ1-1, with D possibly matching TRBD1 (5 bases). The V gene's germline CDR1 is MNHEY and CDR2 SVGAGI. Trimming removed 6 bases from V and 10 bases from J, with 18 bases in between. The CDR3 covers 13 residues. The DNA of the CDR3 is TGTGCCAGCAGGCCGGGACTGGGGCCCCGAGCTTTCTTT. Protein sequence: CASRPGLGPRAFF.

CDR3 amino acids: CASSRGHITGELFF. The DNA of the CDR3 is TGCGCCAGCAGCCGAGGCCACATCACCGGGGAGCTGTTTTTT. The chain employs TRBV4-3 and TRBJ2-2; D not resolved. The V end was cut by 4 bases, the J end by 4 bases, with 10 bases between. From germline, CDR1 is LGHNA and CDR2 YSLEER. The CDR3 runs to 14 residues.

The table lists this clone with a count of one. Germline and junction disagree at one end, which may indicate a read error. The gene calls are TRBV5-1 and TRBJ2-2; TRBD1 agrees at 7 bases. The CDR3 consists of 16 residues. Germline CDR1 is SGHRS and CDR2 is YFSETQ. The CDR3 protein is CASSLDDRDNNGELFF. CDR3 coding DNA: TGCGCCAGCAGCTTGGATGACAGGGATAACAACGGGGAGCTGTTTTTT.

As regards this clone: The same CDR3 can be traced to other DNA sequences in this sample. The chain carries TRBV6-5 and TRBJ1-4; 9 bases map to TRBD1. This CDR3 has 14 amino acids. CDR1 and CDR2 from the germline V gene are MNHEY and SVGAGI. The junction had 3 bases not matched to a gene; V was cut back by 5 bases and J by 5 bases. In DNA, the CDR3 is TGTGCCAGCAGTCGGGACAGGGAGAATGAAAAACTGTTTTTT. Translating it yields CASSRDRENEKLFF.

J is TRBJ1-2 and V is TRBV14; 12 bases fit TRBD1. CDR3 length: 14 residues. Trimming removed 5 bases from V and 7 bases from J; junction bases left unmatched: 5. Germline V CDR1 and CDR2: SGHDN, FVKESK. DNA of the CDR3: TGTGCCAGCAGCTGGGGACAGGGGGCGTCTGGCTACACCTTC. Protein sequence: CASSWGQGASGYTF.

The V call is TRBV29-1, the J call TRBJ1-1, with D perhaps matching TRBD1 (6 bases). The CDR3 covers 14 residues. Trimming pared 4 bases from V and 5 bases from J, leaving 17 bases between. The germline V gene encodes CDR1 SQVTM and CDR2 ANQGSEA. The CDR3 nucleotides are TGCAGCGTTGTTGGGGGGGGCTGGGTTACTGAAGCTTTCTTT. This encodes CSVVGGGWVTEAFF. Looking up the rest from reference TRBV29-1 and TRBJ1-1 gives the full variable domain: SAVISQKPSRDICQRGTSLTIQCQVDSQVTMMFWYRQQPGQSLTLIATANQGSEATYESGFVIDKFPISRPNLTFSTLTVSNMSPEDSSIYLCSVVGGGWVTEAFFGQGTRLTVV.

This rearrangement joins TRBV6-6 to TRBJ2-7, with 7 bases aligning to TRBD1. In germline, CDR1 is MNHNY, CDR2 SVGAGI (reference sequence). V was clipped by 3 bases and J by 5 bases; unmatched bases: 1. CDR3 length: 12 amino acids. The CDR3 is CASSYDRDEQYF. CDR3 in DNA: TGTGCCAGCAGTTATGACAGGGACGAGCAGTACTTC.

V gene TRBV30 combines with J gene TRBJ1-1; the match to TRBD1 covers 9 bases. Germline V gene data show CDR1 as GTSNPN and CDR2 as SVGIG (reference sequence). There are 13 residues in the CDR3. V shed 6 bases, J shed 0 bases, and the junction held 2 bases outside the gene matches. The CDR3 DNA follows: TGTGCCTGCGGACAGGGGTTGAACACTGAAGCTTTCTTT. It encodes CACGQGLNTEAFF. The whole variable domain, remainder taken from reference TRBV30 and TRBJ1-1, is SQTIHQWPATLVQPVGSPLSLECTVEGTSNPNLYWYRQAAGRGLQLLFYSVGIGQISSEVPQNLSASRPQDRQFILSSKKLLLSDSGFYLCACGQGLNTEAFFGQGTRLTVV.

The rearrangement uses TRBV7-3 and TRBJ1-2, with TRBD1 as a possible D gene (6 bases). V shed 2 bases and J shed 7 bases, with 11 bases lying between them. The CDR3 totals 13 residues. Germline CDR1 and CDR2: SGHTA and FQGTGA. This CDR3 is CASSLDNRAGYTF. The CDR3 DNA reads TGTGCCAGCAGCTTAGACAACAGGGCTGGCTACACCTTC.

CDR3 nucleotide sequence: TGTGCCAGCAGACATAACAGGCAGCAGTTCTTC. Translating gives CASRHNRQQFF. The gene calls are TRBV5-7 and TRBJ2-1; maybe TRBD1 (5 bases). TRBV5-7 is labeled an ORF, and its function is uncertain. V was pared by 5 bases and J by 11 bases, with 11 bases between. The CDR3 covers 11 residues.

Turning to this clone: The same CDR3 is also encoded by other DNA sequences in this sample. The chain is built from TRBV28 and TRBJ2-7; 8 bases align to TRBD1. Germline CDR1 and CDR2: MDHEN and SYDVKM. The CDR3 runs to 13 residues. Trimming at V came to 5 bases and at J to 4 bases, leaving 4 bases not matched to a gene. In nucleotides, the CDR3 is TGTGCCAGCAGTCTAGGGACAGGATACGAGCAGTACTTC. Amino acids: CASSLGTGYEQYF.

For this clone: Compared with germline, one end of the junction differs, possibly owing to a read error. This chain joins TRBV30 and TRBJ1-6; D is unclear. CDR3 length equals 14 residues. Germline CDR1 is GTSNPN and CDR2 is SVGIG (reference sequence). In nucleotides, the CDR3 is TGTGCCGGGAGCCGTGAGGCCTATAATTCACCCCTCCACTTT. It is translated as CAGSREAYNSPLHF.

V and J are TRBV6-6 and TRBJ2-5; 8 nucleotides align to TRBD1. The CDR3 extends over 13 amino acids. The J segment lost 3 bases and the V segment lost 5 bases, leaving 2 bases of the junction unmatched. CDR1 MNHNY and CDR2 SVGAGI come from the germline V gene (reference sequence). CDR3 protein: CASSAQGEETQYF. The CDR3 coding sequence is TGTGCCAGCAGTGCACAGGGGGAAGAGACCCAGTACTTC.

This rearrangement joins TRBV10-3 to TRBJ2-7, with D tentatively TRBD1 (5 bases). V was cut by 8 bases and J by 5 bases, with 10 bases left in between. CDR3 size: 11 residues. Germline lookup yields CDR1 ENHRY and CDR2 SYGVKD. CDR3 residues: CAIRAGNEQYF. In DNA form, the CDR3 reads TGTGCCATCCGGGCAGGGAACGAGCAGTACTTC.

V usage is TRBV6-5 and J usage is TRBJ1-4; 9 bases fit TRBD1. Looked up from germline, CDR1 is MNHEY and CDR2 is SVGAGI. V gave up 6 bases and J gave up 5 bases; unmatched junction bases: 7. The CDR3 contains 15 residues. The CDR3 loop reads CASRHDGTGNEKLFF. CDR3 in DNA: TGTGCCAGCAGGCACGACGGGACAGGGAATGAAAAACTGTTTTTT.

V is TRBV4-1 and J is TRBJ1-5, with D hard to call. The V and J ends lost 0 bases and 8 bases respectively, with 11 bases between them. Germline assignment: CDR1 MGHRA and CDR2 YSYEKL. This CDR3 region has 14 residues. The CDR3 DNA sequence: TGCGCCAGCAGCCAAGATGCTTCAGACAAGCCCCAGCATTTT. Protein product: CASSQDASDKPQHF.

The chain is built from TRBV7-3 and TRBJ2-1; 8 bases agree with TRBD2. The CDR3 has 15 amino acids. Germline V gene data show CDR1 as SGHTA and CDR2 as FQGTGA. J was trimmed by 4 bases and V by 2 bases; bases with no gene match: 4. The CDR3 region has the DNA TGTGCCAGCAGCTTATCCCGGGAGGGGTACAATGAGCAGTTCTTC. It is translated as CASSLSREGYNEQFF.

The rearrangement uses TRBV6-6 and TRBJ1-1, with a tentative D call TRBD1 (6 bases). This CDR3 spans 15 amino acids. Germline CDR1 and CDR2: MNHNY and SVGAGI (reference sequence). Trimming removed 2 bases at V and 4 bases at J, with 14 bases between. In DNA, the CDR3 is TGTGCCAGCAGTTACCCGGGGGCGCGGGGCACTGAAGCTTTCTTT. Protein product: CASSYPGARGTEAFF.

A word on this clone: Other DNA variants within this sample encode the same CDR3. The rearrangement uses TRBV7-2 and TRBJ1-5, with D tentatively TRBD1 (6 bases). Germline V CDR1 and CDR2: SGHTA, FQGNSA. This CDR3 region has 15 residues. Trimming shortened V by 2 bases and J by 1 base, and 9 bases separated the two germline ends. The CDR3 region is CASSLMQGSNQPQHF. For the CDR3, the DNA is TGTGCCAGCAGCTTAATGCAGGGGAGCAATCAGCCCCAGCATTTT.